This TCR beta chain is drawn from a study of T cell responses to AZD1222 COVID-19 vaccine. This clone has only one observation. The CDR3 is 13 residues long. From germline, CDR1 is SGDLS and CDR2 YYNGEE. With 0 bases removed from V and 0 bases from J, the gap between germline ends came to 2 bases. Sequenced by immunoSEQ multiplex PCR; TCRdb stores in-frame clones only, minus some. Among 120,000 to 150,000 clones listed, around 90% were seen once. This clonotype originated in an adult in good health. This chain links TRBV9 with TRBJ2-3, with no clear D. This sample comprised peripheral blood, obtained on day 0 of AZD1222 vaccination. The CDR3 region is CASSVASTDTQYF. In DNA, the CDR3 is TGTGCCAGCAGCGTAGCGAGCACAGATACGCAGTATTTT.